These T cell receptor beta chains were read from a single sample in a study of blood T cells in healthy people across ages. TCRdb re-called the 5' RACE reads through MiXCR, storing one row per CDR3 protein. This sample yields some 900,000 distinct CDR3 sequences, of which about 44% are seen a single time; roughly 13% belongs to the top ten. Sequences were obtained from blood. The receptors derive from a man aged 25 to 40 in good health. Each CDR3 is given with its conserved first and last residue. A D gene is named only where the DNA matches it firmly. The size entry is marked missing in some rows and otherwise reads once, few, many or a size class.

j_call,d_call,clone_size,v_call,cdr3_aa,cdr3_nt
TRBJ2-7,TRBD1,.,TRBV25-1,CASREGQYYEQYF,TGTGCCAGCAGAGAGGGACAGTACTACGAGCAGTACTTC
TRBJ2-3,TRBD1,.,TRBV5-6,CATRPGTGSDTQYF,TGTGCCACGAGACCCGGGACAGGGTCAGATACGCAGTATTTT
TRBJ1-2,TRBD1,few,TRBV20-1,CSASSKGQGAFFGYTF,TGCAGTGCTAGTTCCAAAGGACAGGGGGCTTTCTTTGGCTACACCTTC
TRBJ2-7,TRBD1,.,TRBV5-5,CASTTPGQGLYEQYF,TGTGCCAGCACCACCCCGGGACAGGGTTTGTACGAGCAGTACTTC
TRBJ2-7,TRBD1,once,TRBV10-3,CAISDPGTGFYEQYF,TGTGCCATCAGCGACCCCGGGACAGGGTTCTACGAGCAGTACTTC
TRBJ2-3,.,few,TRBV3-1,CASSQGLGTQYF,TGTGCCAGCAGCCAAGGTTTAGGAACGCAGTATTTT
TRBJ2-7,.,.,TRBV7-9,CASSAGHTIPSYEQYF,TGTGCCAGCAGCGCCGGACATACGATCCCCTCCTACGAGCAGTACTTC
TRBJ2-2,.,.,TRBV6-5,CASSEQGYELFF,TGTGCCAGCAGTGAACAGGGCTACGAGCTGTTTTTT
TRBJ1-5,.,.,TRBV7-9,CASSLTGEVQPQHF,TGTGCCAGCAGCTTAACCGGGGAAGTCCAGCCCCAGCATTTT
TRBJ2-2,.,.,TRBV11-3,CASSLNPRTGELFF,TGTGCCAGCAGCTTAAATCCACGCACCGGGGAGCTGTTTTTT
TRBJ2-7,.,many,TRBV7-2,CASSLEGRGAQYEQYF,TGTGCCAGCAGCTTAGAGGGACGGGGGGCGCAATACGAGCAGTACTTC
TRBJ2-1,.,once,TRBV7-2,CASSLRTGGVNEQFF,TGTGCCAGCAGCTTACGGACTGGCGGGGTCAATGAGCAGTTCTTC
TRBJ2-5,.,few,TRBV29-1,CSVQSEVETQYF,TGCAGCGTTCAGTCCGAAGTCGAGACCCAGTACTTC
TRBJ2-4,.,.,TRBV27,CASSFSWKGGNIQYF,TGTGCCAGCAGTTTTTCGTGGAAGGGGGGGAACATTCAGTACTTC
TRBJ1-4,.,few,TRBV20-1,CSAGRTGWGEKLFF,TGCAGTGCTGGACGGACGGGGTGGGGTGAAAAACTGTTTTTT
TRBJ1-4,TRBD1,.,TRBV27,CATHPGGRGKLFF,TGTGCCACCCACCCAGGGGGTAGAGGAAAACTGTTTTTT
TRBJ2-7,.,.,TRBV28,CASSSTPNYEQYF,TGTGCCAGCAGTTCCACACCGAATTACGAGCAGTACTTC
TRBJ2-7,TRBD1,once,TRBV5-1,CASSGGQAYNEQYF,TGCGCCAGCAGCGGGGGACAGGCGTACAATGAGCAGTACTTC
TRBJ2-7,.,.,TRBV7-9,CASSHSSQASAGLYEQYF,TGTGCCAGCAGCCACTCCTCCCAAGCTAGCGCCGGACTCTACGAGCAGTACTTC
TRBJ2-7,.,few,TRBV12-3/TRBV12-4,CASSHGSSYEQYF,TGTGCCAGCAGCCATGGATCGAGCTACGAGCAGTACTTC
TRBJ1-1,.,.,TRBV4-3,CASSQDRAANTEAFF,TGCGCCAGCAGCCAAGATCGGGCCGCGAACACTGAAGCTTTCTTT
TRBJ1-1,.,.,TRBV7-9,CASSHGTISDTEAFF,TGTGCCAGCAGCCATGGGACCATTTCGGACACTGAAGCTTTCTTT
TRBJ2-3,.,.,TRBV20-1,CSARDQQGVDTQYF,TGCAGTGCTAGAGATCAACAGGGCGTAGATACGCAGTATTTT
TRBJ1-5,.,.,TRBV6-1,CASSEQGNGPQHF,TGTGCCAGCAGTGAACAGGGAAACGGGCCCCAGCATTTT
TRBJ1-1,.,.,TRBV20-1,CSARRDTEAFF,TGCAGTGCTAGACGGGACACTGAAGCTTTCTTT
TRBJ2-5,TRBD2,.,TRBV7-2,CASSLVAGGMRNEQYF,TGTGCCAGCAGCTTAGTAGCGGGAGGTATGCGAAATGAGCAGTACTTC
TRBJ1-5,.,few,TRBV6-2/TRBV6-3,CASSYGDNQPQHF,TGTGCCAGCAGTTACGGTGATAATCAGCCCCAGCATTTT
TRBJ2-1,.,.,TRBV5-1,CASSLAQTDEQFF,TGCGCCAGCAGCTTGGCGCAGACGGATGAGCAGTTCTTC
TRBJ1-5,.,few,TRBV15,CATSRDRTNQPQHF,TGTGCCACCAGCAGAGATCGGACGAATCAGCCCCAGCATTTT
TRBJ2-7,TRBD1,.,TRBV7-4,CASLLTGGPGSYEQYF,TGTGCCAGCCTTCTAACAGGGGGCCCGGGCTCCTACGAGCAGTACTTC
TRBJ2-1,.,few,TRBV10-3,CAISESNARANEQFF,TGTGCCATCAGTGAGTCGAACGCCAGGGCCAATGAGCAGTTCTTC
TRBJ1-6,.,few,TRBV11-2,CASSLVGPLHF,TGTGCCAGCAGCTTAGTAGGTCCCCTCCACTTT
TRBJ2-6,TRBD2,.,TRBV3-1,CASSQDYGGSGANVLTF,TGTGCCAGCAGCCAAGACTACGGGGGGTCTGGGGCCAACGTCCTGACTTTC
TRBJ2-3,.,few,TRBV7-2,CASRLRDFTDTQYF,TGTGCCAGCAGACTAAGGGACTTCACAGATACGCAGTATTTT
TRBJ2-2,TRBD2,.,TRBV7-2,CASSHVSGGYTGELFF,TGTGCCAGCAGCCACGTGAGCGGGGGATACACCGGGGAGCTGTTTTTT
TRBJ1-1,.,.,TRBV4-2,CASSQEVGHTEAFF,TGTGCCAGCAGCCAAGAGGTAGGGCACACTGAAGCTTTCTTT
TRBJ2-2,.,.,TRBV6-4,CASSDSQGNTGELFF,TGTGCCAGCAGTGACTCGCAGGGGAACACCGGGGAGCTGTTTTTT
TRBJ2-7,.,few,TRBV9,CASSVALGTASYEQYF,TGTGCCAGCAGCGTAGCTTTAGGGACGGCCTCCTACGAGCAGTACTTC
TRBJ2-3,.,.,TRBV5-1,CASASYTDTQYF,TGCGCCAGCGCTAGTTACACAGATACGCAGTATTTT
TRBJ2-2,.,.,TRBV6-1,CASEAQGDTGELFF,TGTGCCAGCGAGGCCCAGGGTGACACCGGGGAGCTGTTTTTT
TRBJ1-6,.,.,TRBV5-6,CASSPPGGRWNSPLHF,TGTGCCAGCAGTCCACCGGGGGGTCGTTGGAATTCACCCCTCCACTTT
TRBJ2-7,.,.,TRBV4-3,CASSQGAFAGGYEQYF,TGCGCCAGTAGCCAAGGGGCTTTCGCTGGGGGCTATGAGCAGTACTTC
TRBJ1-4,.,few,TRBV27,CASKRQPTNEKLFF,TGTGCCAGCAAGCGGCAGCCCACTAATGAAAAACTGTTTTTT
TRBJ2-1,TRBD1,once,TRBV3-1,CASSQGTGTNEQLF,TGTGCCAGCAGCCAAGGGACAGGGACCAATGAGCAGTTATTC
TRBJ1-6,TRBD1,few,TRBV7-2,CASSMTGVRSPLHF,TGTGCCAGCAGCATGACAGGGGTTCGATCACCCCTCCACTTT
TRBJ1-4,TRBD1,once,TRBV28,CASSGDSSREKLFF,TGTGCCAGCAGTGGGGACAGTTCTCGGGAAAAACTGTTTTTT